Below are 18 T cell receptor beta chains sequenced from a single sample in a study of blood T cell repertoires in COVID-19. Using immunoSEQ multiplex PCR, the repertoire was profiled, and TCRdb retains in-frame clones only, with some absent. The table has roughly 380,000 clones, approximately 80% seen once; the top ten hold about 1%. Specimen: peripheral blood. These TCRs come from a human donor with acute or convalescent COVID-19. The donor label of this sample is uncertain.

V and J are TRBV27 and TRBJ1-3; TRBD1 matches at 12 bases. J was trimmed by 0 bases and V by 5 bases; bases with no gene match: 8. CDR1 and CDR2 (germline): MNHEY, SMNVEV (reference sequence). The CDR3 contains 18 residues. This CDR3 reads CASSPPGQGAHSGNTIYF. The CDR3 DNA reads as TGTGCCAGCAGTCCCCCGGGACAGGGGGCCCACTCTGGAAACACCATATATTTT.

This chain uses TRBV4-1 with TRBJ1-5; D remains ambiguous. CDR1 and CDR2 from the germline V gene are MGHRA and YSYEKL. V was shortened by 1 base and J by 3 bases, with 7 bases between the two germline ends. The CDR3 totals 14 residues. The CDR3 region has the DNA TGCGCCAGCAGCCAAGGACAACCCAATCAGCCCCAGCATTTT. This encodes CASSQGQPNQPQHF.

The chain has TRBV6-1 and TRBJ2-3; no clear D. This CDR3 is 14 amino acids long. Trimming left V 0 bases short and J 4 bases short, with 8 bases between. CDR1 and CDR2 (germline): MNHNS, SASEGT. The CDR3 DNA follows: TGTGCCAGCAGTGAAGCTCCCACGGCAGATACGCAGTATTTT. This sequence encodes CASSEAPTADTQYF.

This clone was recorded once. The chain carries TRBV5-1 and TRBJ2-5; 7 bases are shared with TRBD1. Germline V gives CDR1 SGHRS, CDR2 YFSETQ. The CDR3 consists of 14 residues. V lost 4 bases and J lost 1; bases outside the gene matches: 4. The CDR3 bases are TGCGCCAGCAGCACCCGACAGGGCCAAGAGACCCAGTACTTC. Residues: CASSTRQGQETQYF.

The CDR3 DNA is TGTGCCAGCAGTCCAGGGGACCCCTATGGCTACACCTTC. Amino acid sequence: CASSPGDPYGYTF. The chain is built from TRBV27 and TRBJ1-2, with TRBD1 as a possible D gene (6 bases). Trimming left V 5 bases short and J 4 bases short, with 11 bases between. Per germline, CDR1 MNHEY and CDR2 SMNVEV (reference sequence). The CDR3 has 13 amino acids.

This clone has just a few counts. The V gene is TRBV27, the J gene TRBJ2-2; no reliable D call. V lost 3 bases to trimming and J lost 6 bases, with 17 bases between them. CDR1 MNHEY and CDR2 SMNVEV come from the germline V gene (reference sequence). The CDR3 consists of 16 residues. The CDR3 here is CASSFMRFPRAGELFF. The CDR3 DNA sequence: TGTGCCAGCAGTTTTATGAGATTTCCCCGGGCCGGGGAGCTGTTTTTT.

The V gene is TRBV19, the J gene TRBJ1-5; the match to TRBD1 covers 8 bases. V was clipped by 5 bases and J by 4 bases; unmatched bases: 7. The germline gives CDR1 LNHDA, CDR2 SQIVND (reference sequence). The CDR3 has 15 residues. The CDR3 spells CASSFGQGANQPQHF. DNA of the CDR3: TGTGCCAGTAGTTTTGGACAGGGAGCTAATCAGCCCCAGCATTTT.

This clone was picked up one time. V gene TRBV28 combines with J gene TRBJ1-1, with D uncertain. Trimming removed 3 bases from V and 6 bases from J, with 14 bases in between. The length of the CDR3 is 14 residues. Germline CDR1 MDHEN, CDR2 SYDVKM. CDR3 sequence (DNA): TGTGCCAGCAGTTTCTCTGCCCGGTTCGCTGAAGCTTTCTTT. Translation gives CASSFSARFAEAFF.

The gene calls are TRBV29-1 and TRBJ2-1, with D perhaps matching TRBD2 (6 bases). V dropped 6 bases and J dropped 3 bases, with 9 bases sitting between them. Germline V CDR1 and CDR2: SQVTM, ANQGSEA. This CDR3 spans 12 amino acids. The CDR3 loop reads CSVLGGYNEQFF. Written as DNA, the CDR3 is TGCAGCGTATTGGGGGGCTACAATGAGCAGTTCTTC.

The chain uses TRBV7-9 and TRBJ1-6, with 10 bases matching TRBD1. The CDR3 runs 14 residues. Germline lookup yields CDR1 SEHNR and CDR2 FQNEAQ (reference sequence). Trimming at V came to 5 bases and at J to 8 bases, leaving 3 bases not matched to a gene. The CDR3 is CASSPGTGDSPLHF. The CDR3 DNA sequence: TGTGCCAGCAGCCCTGGGACAGGGGATTCACCCCTCCACTTT.

This clone occurred a few times. The V gene is TRBV7-6, the J gene TRBJ2-7; 14 bases agree with TRBD2. The length of the CDR3 is 19 residues. V was pared by 1 base and J by 0 bases, with 8 bases of the junction left unmatched. Germline CDR1 reads SGHVS; CDR2 reads FNYEAQ. The CDR3 sequence: CASSLGTGLAGGFSYEQYF. CDR3 coding DNA: TGTGCCAGCAGCTTAGGAACAGGACTAGCGGGGGGCTTCTCCTACGAGCAGTACTTC.

The J gene is TRBJ1-6, the V gene TRBV2, with TRBD1 as a possible D gene (6 bases). With 6 bases removed from V and 6 bases from J, the gap between germline ends came to 9 bases. Germline CDR1 is SNHLY and CDR2 is FYNNEI. The CDR3 spans 13 residues. For the CDR3, the DNA is TGTGCCAGCAGGACGGACAGTAATTCACCCCTCCACTTT. Translating it yields CASRTDSNSPLHF.

This clone was seen only a few times. V gene TRBV18 combines with J gene TRBJ1-1; 7 positions agree with TRBD1. This CDR3 region has 14 residues. Germline lookup yields CDR1 KGHSH and CDR2 LQKENI. Unmatched junction bases numbered 8, after V lost 5 bases and J lost 5 bases. The CDR3 region is CASSIKTGKTEAFF. The CDR3 coding sequence is TGTGCCAGCTCAATTAAGACAGGGAAGACTGAAGCTTTCTTT.

The chain carries TRBV18 and TRBJ2-5; D is perhaps TRBD2 (7 bases). From germline, CDR1 is KGHSH and CDR2 LQKENI. The CDR3 covers 16 residues. V was pared by 2 bases and J by 5 bases, with 18 bases between. CDR3 protein: CASSPTATGGLETQYF. The CDR3 DNA is TGTGCCAGCTCACCAACCGCCACGGGGGGCCTGGAGACCCAGTACTTC.

The V call is TRBV29-1, the J call TRBJ2-1, with D possibly matching TRBD2 (5 bases). This CDR3 has 12 amino acids. Looked up from germline, CDR1 is SQVTM and CDR2 is ANQGSEA. Trimming removed 7 bases from V and 9 bases from J, with 16 bases in between. CDR3 region: CSAVRGPGEQFF. The DNA of the CDR3 is TGCAGCGCCGTCCGGGGTCCGGGTGAGCAGTTCTTC.

This chain links TRBV6-5 with TRBJ2-1; 9 positions match TRBD2. Unmatched junction bases numbered 9, after V lost 5 bases and J lost 7 bases. CDR1 is MNHEY and CDR2 is SVGAGI in the germline V gene. CDR3 length: 15 residues. DNA for the CDR3: TGTGCCAGCAGTACTTCCGGGACTAGCAGGAATGAGCAGTTCTTC. This translates into CASSTSGTSRNEQFF.

The rearrangement links TRBV10-3 to TRBJ2-7; no firm D call. The V end lost 6 bases, the J end lost 4 bases, and 16 bases lay between the germline ends. The CDR3 spans 14 residues. The germline gives CDR1 ENHRY, CDR2 SYGVKD. CDR3 protein: CAIRSPLDGYEQYF. The CDR3 DNA follows: TGTGCCATCAGATCCCCCTTAGACGGGTACGAGCAGTACTTC.

The chain joins TRBV27 to TRBJ2-7, with TRBD2 matching over 8 bases. Germline CDR1 is MNHEY and CDR2 is SMNVEV (reference sequence). V was pared by 5 bases and J by 3 bases, with 15 bases of the junction left unmatched. There are 17 residues in the CDR3. DNA for the CDR3: TGTGCCAGCAGTACACTCGCCCCTAGCGGGCTGAACTACGAGCAGTACTTC. Its translation: CASSTLAPSGLNYEQYF.